Given below is one TCR beta chain in context. This specimen comes from a study of T cells expressing NK-cell markers. The wider study: The authors sequenced eight donors, of whom seven were HCMV-seropositive and one was seronegative.

CDR3 size: 16 residues. CDR1 and CDR2 (germline): SEHNR, FQNEAQ (reference sequence). TCRdb reanalyzed the 5' RACE reads, giving one entry per CDR3 protein sequence and no DNA. This sample's table has 140,000 to 150,000 distinct CDR3 sequences. V gene TRBV7-9 combines with J gene TRBJ2-5; TCRdb returns TRBD2, unconfirmable since there is no DNA. The sequence derives from a man aged 18 to 35 in good health. Material: blood T cells: a sorted CD56 or NKG2C T cell subset, CD4+ or CD8+ T cells, or bulk PBMC T cells (not recorded which). CDR3 loop: CASSYSRLAGGETQYF.